This entry features one TCR beta chain sequence. As yet, its antigen is unknown. The CDR3 totals 19 residues. The method was immunoSEQ multiplex PCR; TCRdb's version includes in-frame clones alone and lacks a portion of them. Of 25,000 to 40,000 clones listed, around 74% are singletons. The sample belongs to a study of STAT5B mutations in CD4+ large granular lymphocyte leukemia. Overall study results and limits: The CD4+ versus CD8+ T-LGLL clonality difference may reflect limited sample size. Main leukemic clonotypes were patient-specific, but around 25% appeared at low frequency elsewhere.

The chain combines TRBV1 with TRBJ1-2; TRBD1, as called in the table, went unchecked against the DNA. TRBV1 is a pseudogene segment. The source of this sequence is a human donor in good health. Sequencing was performed on CD4+ T cells from blood buffy coats. The CDR3 nucleotides read TGCACCAGCAGCCAAGAAGGACAGGGAGGTTGGGGAGGTAACTATGGCTACACCTTC. Translation gives CTSSQEGQGGWGGNYGYTF.